This TCR beta chain is from a study of blood T cell repertoires in COVID-19. This clone was seen more than once but under ten times. There are 15 residues in the CDR3. Germline CDR1 SGHRS, CDR2 YFSETQ. Unmatched junction bases numbered 3, after V lost 1 base and J lost 3 bases. Clones were read by immunoSEQ multiplex PCR, and TCRdb kept only the in-frame ones, dropping some. The profile shows tens of thousands of clones, 85% to 90% of them singletons. The rearrangement links TRBV5-1 to TRBJ2-3, with TRBD2 matching over 9 bases. The material sequenced was peripheral blood. This clonotype originated in a human donor in a cohort sampled during active COVID-19. CDR3 protein: CASSLMLAGTDTQYF. The CDR3 DNA is TGCGCCAGCAGCTTGATGCTAGCGGGGACAGATACGCAGTATTTT.